The 28 T cell receptor beta chains below were found in one sample sequenced in a study of T cell repertoires in aging, cancer and after chemotherapy. Rearranged V-D-J TRB sequences were amplified with a mixed TRB-A/B primer pool. TCRdb analysed the multiplex PCR reads with MiXCR anew, one entry per CDR3 protein. Of 8,500 to 10,000 distinct CDR3 sequences in the sample, around 57% are singletons; the top ten hold 20% to 25%. TCR beta rearrangements were amplified from peripheral blood genomic DNA. Specimen: blood. Every receptor here comes from a human donor in good health.

The V and J genes are TRBV5-6 and TRBJ2-6; D is unresolved. Looked up from germline, CDR1 is SGHDT and CDR2 is YYEEEE. V lost 1 base and J lost 2, with 10 bases in between. The CDR3 has 16 amino acids. CDR3 in DNA: TGTGCCAGCAGCTTGAATAGAATGGCTGGGGCCAACGTCCTGACTTTC. It codes for CASSLNRMAGANVLTF. Filled out from reference TRBV5-6 and TRBJ2-6, the complete variable domain reads DAGVTQSPTHLIKTRGQQVTLRCSPKSGHDTVSWYQQALGQGPQFIFQYYEEEERQRGNFPDRFSGHQFPNYSSELNVNALLLGDSALYLCASSLNRMAGANVLTFGAGSRLTVL.

CDR3 in amino acids: CASSYRQAPQYEQYF. Written as DNA, the CDR3 is TGTGCCAGCAGTTACCGACAGGCTCCCCAATACGAGCAGTACTTC. The rearrangement uses TRBV27 and TRBJ2-7; possible D gene TRBD1, 6 bases. The CDR3 is 15 amino acids. V was shortened by 4 bases and J by 4 bases, with 17 bases between the two germline ends. Germline lookup yields CDR1 MNHEY and CDR2 SMNVEV (reference sequence).

The chain joins TRBV7-6 to TRBJ1-2; the D is unclear. V was cut by 5 bases and J by 0 bases, with 10 bases left in between. The CDR3 covers 14 residues. Germline CDR1 reads SGHVS; CDR2 reads FNYEAQ. The CDR3 bases are TGTGCCAGCAGCCTAGGCCCGGCTAACTATGGCTACACCTTC. It codes for CASSLGPANYGYTF.

This chain links TRBV29-1 with TRBJ2-1, with 9 bases matching TRBD2. From germline, CDR1 is SQVTM and CDR2 ANQGSEA. V dropped 3 bases and J dropped 5; count of bases not matched to a gene: 2. The CDR3 consists of 13 residues. CDR3 DNA: TGCAGCGTTGAGGCGGGAGGGAACAATGAGCAGTTCTTC. Translating it yields CSVEAGGNNEQFF.

V and J are TRBV30 and TRBJ1-1; 10 bases fit TRBD1. With V trimmed by 0 bases and J by 3 bases, 4 bases remained unmatched. The V gene's germline CDR1 is GTSNPN and CDR2 SVGIG (reference sequence). The CDR3 totals 15 residues. CDR3 protein: CAWSVRGQGYTEAFF. The CDR3 DNA sequence: TGTGCCTGGAGTGTACGGGGACAGGGGTACACTGAAGCTTTCTTT.

This clonotype was picked up a small number of times. The gene calls are TRBV27 and TRBJ2-1, with D unclear. This CDR3 is 16 amino acids long. CDR1 is MNHEY, CDR2 SMNVEV, per germline (reference sequence). Trimming stripped 6 bases from V and 5 bases from J, with 20 bases between. CDR3 amino acids: CASSPTRLLGNNEQFF. DNA of the CDR3: TGTGCCAGCAGCCCCACACGACTCCTAGGGAACAATGAGCAGTTCTTC.

This clonotype was seen only a few times. The V gene is TRBV6-5, the J gene TRBJ2-1, with D tentatively TRBD2 (6 bases). The CDR3 totals 15 residues. Germline V gene data show CDR1 as MNHEY and CDR2 as SVGAGI. The germline V and J ends were trimmed by 6 bases and 4 bases, with 16 bases remaining between them. CDR3 sequence (DNA): TGTGCCAGCAGCAGCCCTAGGACTAATTACAATGAGCAGTTCTTC. It translates to CASSSPRTNYNEQFF.

The gene calls are TRBV6-1 and TRBJ1-5; D call uncertain. The length of the CDR3 is 12 residues. Germline V lookup: CDR1 MNHNS, CDR2 SASEGT. The V gene lost 2 bases and the J gene lost 7 bases, with 6 bases spanning the gap. The CDR3 nucleotides read TGTGCCAGCAGTGAATGGACCCAGCCCCAGCATTTT. This encodes CASSEWTQPQHF.

This clonotype has just a few counts. The gene calls are TRBV6-5 and TRBJ2-2; 10 bases map to TRBD1. The V gene end was trimmed by 6 bases and the J gene end by 7 bases; junction bases not matched to a gene: 8. CDR1 is MNHEY, CDR2 SVGAGI, per germline. This CDR3 contains 15 residues. The CDR3 nucleotides are TGTGCCAGCAGCCAGACAGGGGGCGCGGTCGGGGAGCTGTTTTTT. It translates to CASSQTGGAVGELFF.

The rearrangement links TRBV18 to TRBJ2-5; TRBD1 aligns across 7 bases. The V segment lost 3 bases and the J segment 2 bases; nucleotides outside the gene matches: 6. This CDR3 is built from 15 residues. CDR1 and CDR2 (germline): KGHSH, LQKENI. This CDR3 reads CASSPYGTAQETQYF. CDR3 sequence (DNA): TGTGCCAGCTCACCCTACGGGACAGCACAAGAGACCCAGTACTTC.

This chain uses TRBV6-2 or TRBV6-3 with TRBJ2-3; no definite D call. Trimming took off 5 bases at V and 4 bases at J, with 7 bases between the two ends. This CDR3 has 12 residues. The germline CDR1 and CDR2 sequences are MNHEY and SVGEGT. CDR3 sequence reads: CASSEAADTQYF. The CDR3 nucleotides read TGTGCCAGCAGTGAAGCAGCAGATACGCAGTATTTT.

V is TRBV5-4 and J is TRBJ2-3, with D perhaps matching TRBD2 (5 bases). V was trimmed by 5 bases and J by 2 bases, leaving 6 bases between them. The CDR3 totals 12 residues. Germline lookup yields CDR1 SGHNT and CDR2 YYREEE (reference sequence). This chain's CDR3 is CASRRDTDTQYF. The CDR3 DNA follows: TGTGCCAGCAGACGGGACACAGATACGCAGTATTTT.

Concerning this clonotype itself: The junction shows a germline mismatch at one end, possibly a read error. The genes are TRBV5-4 and TRBJ2-3; maybe TRBD1 (5 bases). Germline loops: CDR1 SGHNT, CDR2 YYREEE (reference sequence). CDR3 length: 14 residues. The CDR3 nucleotides are TGCGCCAGCAGCTGGACACAGAGCACAGATACGCAGTATTTT. Protein sequence: CASSWTQSTDTQYF.

V and J are TRBV19 and TRBJ2-5; unclear D gene. This CDR3 region has 13 residues. Germline lookup yields CDR1 LNHDA and CDR2 SQIVND (reference sequence). Trimming shortened V by 5 bases and J by 1 base, and 8 bases separated the two germline ends. The CDR3 spells CASSFDLQETQYF. The CDR3 nucleotides are TGTGCCAGTAGTTTCGACCTCCAAGAGACCCAGTACTTC.

The rearrangement uses TRBV30 and TRBJ2-3; 8 bases are a match to TRBD1. The CDR3 contains 14 residues. Germline CDR1 reads GTSNPN; CDR2 reads SVGIG (reference sequence). Trimming removed 3 bases from V and 2 bases from J; junction bases left unmatched: 4. DNA of the CDR3: TGTGCCTGGAGACGGACAGGGTACACAGATACGCAGTATTTT. It encodes CAWRRTGYTDTQYF.

This clonotype was counted between two and nine times. The gene calls are TRBV29-1 and TRBJ2-7; 7 bases are a match to TRBD1. J lost 1 base, V lost 7 bases, and 4 bases had no gene match. CDR1 and CDR2 (germline): SQVTM, ANQGSEA. This CDR3 region has 12 residues. The CDR3 loop reads CSAGTESYEQYF. CDR3 nucleotide sequence: TGCAGCGCCGGGACAGAATCCTACGAGCAGTACTTC.

The chain's CDR3 is CASSFLLGTGTVFF. Here the CDR3 DNA reads TGTGCCAGCAGTTTTCTGCTCGGGACCGGGACGGTATTCTTC. The J gene is TRBJ2-1, the V gene TRBV27, with D perhaps given as TRBD1 or TRBD2 (5 bases each). Germline CDR1 is MNHEY and CDR2 is SMNVEV (reference sequence). Trimming shortened V by 3 bases and J by 16 bases, and 22 bases separated the two germline ends. The CDR3 has 14 residues.

This rearrangement joins TRBV15 to TRBJ2-1; the match to TRBD2 covers 10 bases. The CDR3 length is 16 residues. V lost 0 bases and J lost 9; bases outside the gene matches: 8. The germline V gene encodes CDR1 LNHNV and CDR2 YYDKDF (reference sequence). For the CDR3, the DNA is TGTGCCACCAGCAGAGATAGGAGCGGGAGGGCCGGTGAGCAGTTCTTC. Its translation: CATSRDRSGRAGEQFF.

The chain combines TRBV6-1 with TRBJ2-3, with no clear D. V was clipped by 8 bases and J by 6 bases, with 12 bases between them. This CDR3 has 12 amino acids. Germline CDR1 MNHNS, CDR2 SASEGT. DNA of the CDR3: TGTGCCAGCTCTTCTCCGCCGGATACGCAGTATTTT. It translates to CASSSPPDTQYF.

The CDR3 DNA reads as TGTGCCACTGAGACGGGAGGCCACAATGAGCAGTTCTTC. Amino acids: CATETGGHNEQFF. V is TRBV24-1 and J is TRBJ2-1; 7 bases align to TRBD2. The germline V gene encodes CDR1 KGHDR and CDR2 SFDVKD. V lost 10 bases and J lost 5; bases outside the gene matches: 7. This CDR3 has 13 residues.

In this sample, this clonotype turned up a few times. The chain uses TRBV12-3 or TRBV12-4 and TRBJ2-7, with no clear D. There are 14 residues in the CDR3. Trimming removed 7 bases at V and 2 bases at J, with 15 bases between. The CDR3 loop reads CASTPDVGPYEQYF. CDR3 coding DNA: TGTGCCAGCACCCCGGACGTCGGTCCCTACGAGCAGTACTTC.

This chain connects TRBV19 to TRBJ2-1, with 7 positions matching TRBD2. With 0 bases clipped from V and 7 bases from J, the junction kept 15 bases outside the gene matches. CDR1 is LNHDA, CDR2 SQIVND, per germline (reference sequence). The CDR3 has 18 amino acids. CDR3 coding DNA: TGTGCCAGTAGTATAGATCTATGGGCGGGAGAGCGTAAAAATGAGCAGTTCTTC. Protein: CASSIDLWAGERKNEQFF.

The chain combines TRBV18 with TRBJ2-5; 7 bases map to TRBD2. Trimming cost V 2 bases and J 2 bases; bases outside gene matches: 8. CDR1 is KGHSH, CDR2 LQKENI, per germline. This CDR3 contains 16 residues. The CDR3 loop reads CASSPMRGTAQETQYF. The CDR3 nucleotides read TGTGCCAGCTCACCAATGCGGGGGACGGCACAAGAGACCCAGTACTTC.

The chain is built from TRBV12-3 or TRBV12-4 and TRBJ1-2, with D possibly TRBD1 on 6 matching bases. V shed 2 bases and J shed 8 bases, with 15 bases lying between them. The CDR3 covers 14 residues. The DNA of the CDR3 is TGTGCCAGCAGTTTATATCCAGGGGTACGAGGCTACACCTTC. Amino acid sequence: CASSLYPGVRGYTF.

The rearrangement joins TRBV5-4 to TRBJ2-7; 9 nucleotides line up with TRBD2. V trimming: 3 bases; J trimming: 3 bases; junction bases outside the gene matches: 10. CDR3 length: 16 residues. Looked up from germline, CDR1 is SGHNT and CDR2 is YYREEE (reference sequence). The CDR3 protein is CASSSQGGTSYYEQYF. The CDR3 coding sequence is TGTGCCAGCAGCTCCCAGGGGGGGACTAGCTACTACGAGCAGTACTTC.

The chain employs TRBV12-3 or TRBV12-4 and TRBJ2-5; unclear D gene. The CDR3 is 11 amino acids. With 5 bases removed from V and 3 bases from J, the gap between germline ends came to 4 bases. The CDR3 bases are TGTGCCAGCAGTCCTAAAGAGACCCAGTACTTC. Its protein is CASSPKETQYF.

This chain uses TRBV11-1 with TRBJ2-5; either TRBD1 or TRBD2 may fit D (5 bases each). Looked up from germline, CDR1 is SGHAT and CDR2 is FQDESV (reference sequence). V was clipped by 4 bases and J by 4 bases, with 19 bases between them. The CDR3 consists of 16 residues. The DNA of the CDR3 is TGTGCCAGCAGCTACCCCTCTGGTGGGGGTGGAGAGACCCAGTACTTC. As protein: CASSYPSGGGGETQYF.

In nucleotides, the CDR3 is TGTGCCATCAGTGAGTCGTCAGTAGACAGGGAAAATTCACCCCTCCACTTT. Protein sequence: CAISESSVDRENSPLHF. The rearrangement uses TRBV10-3 and TRBJ1-6; 7 bases are shared with TRBD1. The ends lost 0 bases at V and 7 bases at J; junction bases unmatched: 9. This CDR3 spans 17 amino acids. The germline V gene encodes CDR1 ENHRY and CDR2 SYGVKD.